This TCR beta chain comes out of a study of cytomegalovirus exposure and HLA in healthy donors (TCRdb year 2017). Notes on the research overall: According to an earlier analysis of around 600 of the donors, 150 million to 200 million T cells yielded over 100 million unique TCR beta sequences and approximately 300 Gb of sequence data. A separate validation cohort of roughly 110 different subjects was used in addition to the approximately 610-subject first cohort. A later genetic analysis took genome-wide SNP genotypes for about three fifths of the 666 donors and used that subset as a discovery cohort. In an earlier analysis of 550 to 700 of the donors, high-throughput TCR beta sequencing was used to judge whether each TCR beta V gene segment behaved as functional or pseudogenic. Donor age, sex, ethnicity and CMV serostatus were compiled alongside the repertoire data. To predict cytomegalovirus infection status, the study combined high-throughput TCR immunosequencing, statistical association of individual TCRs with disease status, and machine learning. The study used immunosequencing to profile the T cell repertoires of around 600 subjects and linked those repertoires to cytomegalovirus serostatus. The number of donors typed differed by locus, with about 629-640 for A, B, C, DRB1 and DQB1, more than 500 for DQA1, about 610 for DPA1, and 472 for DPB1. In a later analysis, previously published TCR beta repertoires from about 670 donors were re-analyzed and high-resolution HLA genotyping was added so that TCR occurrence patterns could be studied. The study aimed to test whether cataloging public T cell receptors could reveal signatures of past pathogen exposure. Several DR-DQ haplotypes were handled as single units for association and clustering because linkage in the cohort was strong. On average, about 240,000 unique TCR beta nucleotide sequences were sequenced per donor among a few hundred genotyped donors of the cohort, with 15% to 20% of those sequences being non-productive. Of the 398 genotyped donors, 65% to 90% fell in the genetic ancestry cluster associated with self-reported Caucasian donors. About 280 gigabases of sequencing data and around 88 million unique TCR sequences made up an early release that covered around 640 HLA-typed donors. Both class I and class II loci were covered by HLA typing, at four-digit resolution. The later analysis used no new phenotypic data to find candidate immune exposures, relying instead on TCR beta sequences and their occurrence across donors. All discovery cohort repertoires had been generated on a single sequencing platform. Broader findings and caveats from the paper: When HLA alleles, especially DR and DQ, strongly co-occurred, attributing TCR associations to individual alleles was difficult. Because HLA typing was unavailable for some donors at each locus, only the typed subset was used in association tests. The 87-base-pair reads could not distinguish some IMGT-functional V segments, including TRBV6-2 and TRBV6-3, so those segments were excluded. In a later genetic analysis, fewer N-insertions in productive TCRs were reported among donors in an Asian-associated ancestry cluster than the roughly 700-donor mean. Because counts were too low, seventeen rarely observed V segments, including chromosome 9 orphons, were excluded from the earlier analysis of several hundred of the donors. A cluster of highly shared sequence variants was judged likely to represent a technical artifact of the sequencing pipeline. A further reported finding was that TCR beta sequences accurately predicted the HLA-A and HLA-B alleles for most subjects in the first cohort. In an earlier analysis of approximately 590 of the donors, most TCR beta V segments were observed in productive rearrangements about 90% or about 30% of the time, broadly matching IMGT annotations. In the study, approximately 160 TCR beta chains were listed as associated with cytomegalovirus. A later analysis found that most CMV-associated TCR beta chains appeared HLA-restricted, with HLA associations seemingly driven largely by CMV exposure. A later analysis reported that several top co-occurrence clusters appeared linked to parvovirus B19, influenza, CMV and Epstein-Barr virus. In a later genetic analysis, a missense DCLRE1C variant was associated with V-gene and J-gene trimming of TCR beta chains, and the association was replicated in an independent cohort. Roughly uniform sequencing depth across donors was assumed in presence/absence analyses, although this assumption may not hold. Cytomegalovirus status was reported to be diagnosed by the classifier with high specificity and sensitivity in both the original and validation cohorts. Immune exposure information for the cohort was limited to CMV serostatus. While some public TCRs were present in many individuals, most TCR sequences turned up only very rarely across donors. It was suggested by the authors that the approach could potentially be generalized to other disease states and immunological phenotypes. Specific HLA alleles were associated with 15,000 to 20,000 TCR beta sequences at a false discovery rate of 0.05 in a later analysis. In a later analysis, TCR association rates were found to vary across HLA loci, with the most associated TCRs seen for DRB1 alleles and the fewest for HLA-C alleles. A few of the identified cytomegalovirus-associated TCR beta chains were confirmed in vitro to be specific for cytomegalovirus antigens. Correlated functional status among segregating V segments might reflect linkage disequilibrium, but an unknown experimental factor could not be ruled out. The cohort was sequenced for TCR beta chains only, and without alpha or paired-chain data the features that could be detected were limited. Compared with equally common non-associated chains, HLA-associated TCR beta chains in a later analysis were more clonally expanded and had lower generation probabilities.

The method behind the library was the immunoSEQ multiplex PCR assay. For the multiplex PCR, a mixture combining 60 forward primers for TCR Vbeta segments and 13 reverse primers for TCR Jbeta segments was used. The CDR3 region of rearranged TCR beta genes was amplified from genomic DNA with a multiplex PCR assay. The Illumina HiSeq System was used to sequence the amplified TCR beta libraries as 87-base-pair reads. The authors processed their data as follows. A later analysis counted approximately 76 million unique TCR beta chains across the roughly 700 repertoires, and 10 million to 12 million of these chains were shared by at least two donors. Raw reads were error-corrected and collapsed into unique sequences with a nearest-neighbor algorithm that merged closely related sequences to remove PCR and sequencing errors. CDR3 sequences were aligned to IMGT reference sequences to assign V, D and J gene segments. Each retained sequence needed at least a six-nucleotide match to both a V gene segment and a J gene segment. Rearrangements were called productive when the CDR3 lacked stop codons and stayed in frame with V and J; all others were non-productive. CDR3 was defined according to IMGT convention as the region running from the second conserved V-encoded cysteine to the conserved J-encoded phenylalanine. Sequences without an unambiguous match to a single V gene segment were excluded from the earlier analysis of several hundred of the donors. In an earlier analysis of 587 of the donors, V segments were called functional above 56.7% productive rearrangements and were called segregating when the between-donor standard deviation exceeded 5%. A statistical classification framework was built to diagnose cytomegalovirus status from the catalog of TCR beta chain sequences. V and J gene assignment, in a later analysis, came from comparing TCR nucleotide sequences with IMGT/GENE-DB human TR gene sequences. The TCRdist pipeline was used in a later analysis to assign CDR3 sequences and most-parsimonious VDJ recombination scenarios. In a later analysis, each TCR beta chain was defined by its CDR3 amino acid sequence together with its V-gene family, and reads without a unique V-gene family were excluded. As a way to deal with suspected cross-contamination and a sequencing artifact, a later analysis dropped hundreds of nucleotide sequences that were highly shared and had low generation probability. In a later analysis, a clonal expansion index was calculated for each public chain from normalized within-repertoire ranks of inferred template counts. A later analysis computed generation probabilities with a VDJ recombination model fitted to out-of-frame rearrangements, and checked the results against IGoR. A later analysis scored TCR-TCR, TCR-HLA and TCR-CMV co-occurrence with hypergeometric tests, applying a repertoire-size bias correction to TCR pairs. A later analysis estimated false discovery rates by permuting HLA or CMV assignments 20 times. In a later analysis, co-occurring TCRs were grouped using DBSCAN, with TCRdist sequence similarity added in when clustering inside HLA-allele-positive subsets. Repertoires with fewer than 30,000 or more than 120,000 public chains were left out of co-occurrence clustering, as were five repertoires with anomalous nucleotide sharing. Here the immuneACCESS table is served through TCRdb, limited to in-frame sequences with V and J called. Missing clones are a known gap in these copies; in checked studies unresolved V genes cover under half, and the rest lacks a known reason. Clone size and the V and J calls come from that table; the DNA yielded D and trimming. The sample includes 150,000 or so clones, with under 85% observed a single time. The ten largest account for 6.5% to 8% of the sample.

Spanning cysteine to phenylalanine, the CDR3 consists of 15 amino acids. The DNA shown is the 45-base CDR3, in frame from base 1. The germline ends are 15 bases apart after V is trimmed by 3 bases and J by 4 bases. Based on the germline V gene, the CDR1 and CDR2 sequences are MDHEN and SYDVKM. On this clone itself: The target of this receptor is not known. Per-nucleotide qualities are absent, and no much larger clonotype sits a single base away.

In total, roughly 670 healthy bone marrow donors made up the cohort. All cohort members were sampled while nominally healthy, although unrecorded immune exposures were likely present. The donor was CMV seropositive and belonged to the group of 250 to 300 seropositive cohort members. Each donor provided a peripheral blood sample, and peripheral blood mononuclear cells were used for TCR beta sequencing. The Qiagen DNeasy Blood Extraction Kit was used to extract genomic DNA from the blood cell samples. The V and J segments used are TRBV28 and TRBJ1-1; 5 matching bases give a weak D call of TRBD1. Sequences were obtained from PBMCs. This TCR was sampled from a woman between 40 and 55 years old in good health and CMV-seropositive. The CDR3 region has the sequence CASSLGGGGSTEAFF. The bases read TGTGCCAGCAGTTTGGGTGGGGGAGGGAGCACTGAAGCTTTCTTT.